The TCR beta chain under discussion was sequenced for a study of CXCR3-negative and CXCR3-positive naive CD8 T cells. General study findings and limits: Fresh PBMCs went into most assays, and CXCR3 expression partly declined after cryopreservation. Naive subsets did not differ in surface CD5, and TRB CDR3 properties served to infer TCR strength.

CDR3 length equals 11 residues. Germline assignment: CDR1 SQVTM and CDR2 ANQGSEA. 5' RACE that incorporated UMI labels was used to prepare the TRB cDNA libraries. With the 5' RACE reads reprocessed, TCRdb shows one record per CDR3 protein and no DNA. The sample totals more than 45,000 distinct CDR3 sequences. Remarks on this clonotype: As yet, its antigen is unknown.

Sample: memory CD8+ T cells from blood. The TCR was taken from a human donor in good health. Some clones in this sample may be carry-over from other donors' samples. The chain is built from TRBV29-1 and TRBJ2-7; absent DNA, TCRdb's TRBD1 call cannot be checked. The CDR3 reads CSVGTGYERYF.